This TCR beta chain was captured in a study of blood T cell repertoires in COVID-19. Study-level information: The United States, Italy and Spain provided the acute and convalescent COVID-19 samples. Sources were T cells, B-cell-depleted T cells, or PBMCs; the material itself was cDNA or gDNA.

The CDR3 length is 12 residues. Trimming at V came to 7 bases and at J to 6 bases, leaving 5 bases not matched to a gene. Germline V gene lookup returns CDR1 MNHEY and CDR2 SVGAGI. In the original processing: Reference gene primer amplification yielded estimated nucleated cell counts. Sequenced by immunoSEQ multiplex PCR; TCRdb stores in-frame clones only, minus some. V and J calls and clone size come straight from that table; D and trimming were deduced from the DNA. The table lists over 130,000 clones, around 88% of them singletons. Sequencing was carried out using peripheral blood. V gene TRBV6-5 combines with J gene TRBJ1-2; 7 bases align to TRBD1. The clonotype originates from a human donor in a cohort sampled during active COVID-19. The CDR3 coding sequence is TGTGCCAGCAAGGGGGCCCGCCATGGCTACACCTTC. As protein: CASKGARHGYTF.